This T cell receptor beta chain was recorded in a study of coeliac disease. This table comes from immunoSEQ multiplex PCR, and its TCRdb copy is limited to in-frame clones, with some not included. The table includes fewer than 5,000 clones, 62% detected once. This clone was seen only a few times. This sequence originates from a woman in her seventies with celiac disease. Sequenced: lamina propria lymphocytes from the gut.

CDR3 region: CASSLGRVNYGYTF. CDR3 DNA sequence: TGTGCCAGCAGTCTAGGGAGAGTGAACTATGGCTACACCTTC. The rearrangement uses TRBV6-5 and TRBJ1-2; D uncertain. Trimming removed 5 bases from V and 2 bases from J, with 12 bases in between. CDR3 size: 14 residues. CDR1 is MNHEY and CDR2 is SVGAGI in the germline V gene.